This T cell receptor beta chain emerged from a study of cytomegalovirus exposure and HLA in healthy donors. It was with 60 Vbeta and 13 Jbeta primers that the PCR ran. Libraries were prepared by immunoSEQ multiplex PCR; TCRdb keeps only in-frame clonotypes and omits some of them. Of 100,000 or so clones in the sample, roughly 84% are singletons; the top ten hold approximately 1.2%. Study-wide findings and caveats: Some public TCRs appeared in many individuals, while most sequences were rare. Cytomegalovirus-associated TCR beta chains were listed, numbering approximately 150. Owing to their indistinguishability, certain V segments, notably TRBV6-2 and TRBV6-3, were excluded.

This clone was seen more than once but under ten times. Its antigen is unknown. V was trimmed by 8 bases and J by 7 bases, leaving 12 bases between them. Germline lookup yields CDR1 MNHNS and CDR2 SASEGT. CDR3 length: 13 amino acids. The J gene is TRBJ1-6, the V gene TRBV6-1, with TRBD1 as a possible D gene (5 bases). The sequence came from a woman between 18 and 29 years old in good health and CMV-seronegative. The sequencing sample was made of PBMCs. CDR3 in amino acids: CASGGLRNSPLHF. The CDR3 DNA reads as TGTGCCAGCGGGGGACTGCGGAATTCACCCCTCCACTTT.